The 20 T cell receptor beta chains given below trace back to one sample, sequenced in a study of T-cell reconstitution after alpha-beta-depleted transplantation in children. Library preparation (for TCRbeta) was performed with unique molecular identifiers. TCRdb used MiXCR to reprocess the PCR reads, holding one entry per CDR3 protein. The data contain approximately 200,000 distinct CDR3 sequences, roughly 15% of them singletons. The sequencing here drew on PBMCs from the stem cell graft donor, taken from the stem cell graft. The receptors derive from a human donor who donated a stem cell graft to a child with acute lymphoblastic leukemia.

In its sample, this clonotype was seen many times. One end of the junction does not line up with germline, which may come from a read error. This chain joins TRBV5-5 and TRBJ1-5; no clear D. The CDR3 runs to 14 residues. CDR1 is SGHKS and CDR2 is YYEKEE in the germline V gene (reference sequence). The CDR3 region is CASSFILSDQPQHF. The CDR3 DNA follows: TGTGCCAGCAGCTTTATTCTTAGCGATCAGCCCCAGCATTTT.

This clonotype was seen at least ten times. The chain carries TRBV7-9 and TRBJ1-4; no firm D call. This CDR3 has 14 residues. The germline gives CDR1 SEHNR, CDR2 FQNEAQ (reference sequence). With 6 bases removed from V and 2 bases from J, the gap between germline ends came to 10 bases. The CDR3 DNA reads as TGTGCCAGCAGACGTGGGCTGACTAATGAAAAACTGTTTTTT. This codes for CASRRGLTNEKLFF.

The chain links TRBV12-3 or TRBV12-4 to TRBJ1-5; 7 positions match TRBD1. The CDR3 is 15 amino acids. Trimming removed 6 bases from V and 2 bases from J; junction bases left unmatched: 7. The CDR3 here is CASRAGGSGNQPQHF. CDR3 nucleotide sequence: TGTGCCAGCAGGGCAGGGGGTAGTGGCAATCAGCCCCAGCATTTT.

Points on this clonotype: Since a much larger clone is just one base distant, this may be a read error. This chain uses TRBV9 with TRBJ2-7; possible D gene TRBD2, 6 bases. Per germline, CDR1 SGDLS and CDR2 YYNGEE. Deletions cut 4 bases from V and 2 bases from J, with 16 bases between. There are 15 residues in the CDR3. As DNA, the CDR3 is TGTGCCAGCAGCCTAGCTTCGGGGGTACCCTACGAGCAGTACTTC. Encoded protein: CASSLASGVPYEQYF.

This clonotype was seen many times. This rearrangement joins TRBV12-3 or TRBV12-4 to TRBJ1-2, with a possible D match to TRBD1 (5 bases). V was clipped by 6 bases and J by 4 bases, with 15 bases between them. The CDR3 totals 14 residues. The CDR3 sequence: CASSPGTPAYGYTF. Written as DNA, the CDR3 is TGTGCCAGCAGCCCAGGGACTCCCGCCTATGGCTACACCTTC.

This clonotype was detected ten times or more. This chain joins TRBV12-3 or TRBV12-4 and TRBJ1-1; TRBD1 matches at 7 bases. The junction had 5 bases not matched to a gene; V was cut back by 6 bases and J by 1 base. There are 14 residues in the CDR3. The CDR3 here is CASSRGQRNTEAFF. As DNA, the CDR3 is TGTGCCAGCAGCCGGGGACAGAGGAACACTGAAGCTTTCTTT.

This clonotype was picked up many times. The chain employs TRBV5-1 and TRBJ2-7; TRBD1 aligns across 8 bases. The CDR3 totals 12 residues. The V segment lost 4 bases and the J segment 4 bases; nucleotides outside the gene matches: 1. From germline, CDR1 is SGHRS and CDR2 YFSETQ. In DNA, the CDR3 is TGCGCCAGCAGCGGACAGGGATACGAGCAGTACTTC. It codes for CASSGQGYEQYF. Complete variable domain (other parts from reference TRBV5-1 and TRBJ2-7): KAGVTQTPRYLIKTRGQQVTLSCSPISGHRSVSWYQQTPGQGLQFLFEYFSETQRNKGNFPGRFSGRQFSNSRSEMNVSTLELGDSALYLCASSGQGYEQYFGPGTRLTVT.

This clonotype was seen many times. The genes are TRBV10-2 and TRBJ1-6; TRBD1 agrees at 10 bases. The CDR3 spans 17 residues. The J segment lost 3 bases and the V segment lost 6 bases, leaving 8 bases of the junction unmatched. Germline values: CDR1 WSHSY, CDR2 SAAADI. This chain's CDR3 is CASRETGGDFYNSPLHF. The CDR3 DNA reads TGCGCCAGCAGAGAGACAGGGGGCGATTTCTATAATTCACCCCTCCACTTT.

The gene calls are TRBV28 and TRBJ1-2; 9 bases line up with TRBD1. The J segment lost 8 bases and the V segment lost 7 bases, leaving 14 bases of the junction unmatched. The length of the CDR3 is 15 residues. Germline lookup yields CDR1 MDHEN and CDR2 SYDVKM. The CDR3 coding sequence is TGTGCCAGCAACCGAGCGGTGGGACAGGGTAACGGCTACACCTTC. Protein: CASNRAVGQGNGYTF.

This clonotype was seen at least ten times. The rearrangement joins TRBV5-5 to TRBJ2-2, with no clear D. Trimming removed 4 bases from V and 0 bases from J, with 13 bases in between. The CDR3 is made up of 16 amino acids. Per the germline V gene, CDR1 is SGHKS and CDR2 is YYEKEE (reference sequence). The CDR3 is CASSGPAVANTGELFF. Here the CDR3 DNA reads TGTGCCAGCAGCGGGCCGGCAGTCGCGAACACCGGGGAGCTGTTTTTT.

This clonotype was detected many times. The chain combines TRBV3-1 with TRBJ2-1, with 10 bases that match TRBD2. The ends lost 4 bases at V and 3 bases at J; junction bases unmatched: 3. This CDR3 comprises 15 residues. Looked up from germline, CDR1 is LGHDT and CDR2 is YNNKEL (reference sequence). The CDR3, as DNA: TGTGCCAGCAGCCTCACTAGCGGGATCTACAATGAGCAGTTCTTC. Translating gives CASSLTSGIYNEQFF.

This clonotype was seen at least ten times. The V call is TRBV12-3 or TRBV12-4, the J call TRBJ2-3; perhaps TRBD1 as D (6 bases). V was shortened by 4 bases and J by 6 bases, with 20 bases between the two germline ends. This CDR3 comprises 16 residues. CDR3 in amino acids: CASSSPPGPRGDTQYF. CDR3 nucleotide sequence: TGTGCCAGCAGTTCCCCTCCCGGCCCTAGGGGGGATACGCAGTATTTT.

Many counts were recorded for this clonotype. CDR3 sequence reads: CSALWGGTGELFF. The CDR3 nucleotides read TGCAGCGCCCTGTGGGGTGGCACCGGGGAGCTGTTTTTT. The chain has TRBV29-1 and TRBJ2-2; D remains unclear. This CDR3 contains 13 residues. Germline V gene lookup returns CDR1 SQVTM and CDR2 ANQGSEA. V was pared by 7 bases and J by 4 bases, with 13 bases between.

This clonotype has ten or more counts. The rearrangement uses TRBV7-9 and TRBJ2-1; 8 bases fit TRBD2. V dropped 3 bases and J dropped 13; count of bases not matched to a gene: 5. In germline, CDR1 is SEHNR, CDR2 FQNEAQ (reference sequence). CDR3 length equals 12 residues. CDR3 bases: TGTGCCAGCAGCTTTGGGCGGGAGGCCCAGTTCTTC. Translation: CASSFGREAQFF.

This clonotype was seen many times. The genes are TRBV6-5 and TRBJ2-1, with TRBD1 as a possible D gene (5 bases). The CDR3 loop spans 17 amino acids. Trimming stripped 4 bases from V and 3 bases from J, with 19 bases between. Germline values: CDR1 MNHEY, CDR2 SVGAGI. The CDR3 coding sequence is TGTGCCAGCAGTTCCAGTAGGGGTGCAGAATACTACAATGAGCAGTTCTTC. Amino acids: CASSSSRGAEYYNEQFF.

This clonotype was counted at least ten times. This CDR3 reads CASSFNGAKNIQYF. The CDR3 bases are TGTGCCAGCAGCTTTAATGGAGCCAAAAACATTCAGTACTTC. The chain has TRBV11-2 and TRBJ2-4; D ambiguous. The CDR3 has 14 amino acids. CDR1 SGHAT and CDR2 FQNNGV come from the germline V gene. Trimming stripped 3 bases from V and 0 bases from J, with 6 bases between. Combining the CDR3 with reference TRBV11-2 and TRBJ2-4 gives the whole variable domain EAGVAQSPRYKIIEKRQSVAFWCNPISGHATLYWYQQILGQGPKLLIQFQNNGVVDDSQLPKDRFSAERLKGVDSTLKIQPAKLEDSAVYLCASSFNGAKNIQYFGAGTRLSVL.

A few counts support this clonotype. CDR3 in DNA: TGTGCCAGCAGTTACGGGTCCGGGGACGAGCAGTACTTC. Translated: CASSYGSGDEQYF. The chain links TRBV6-5 to TRBJ2-7; a possible D gene is TRBD2 (5 bases). Germline V gene lookup returns CDR1 MNHEY and CDR2 SVGAGI. Trimming took 2 bases from V and 5 from J, leaving 10 bases between them. This CDR3 contains 13 residues.

This clonotype came up many times. The chain couples TRBV11-1 to TRBJ1-4, with D unresolved. The CDR3 sequence is 13 residues long. Trimming removed 4 bases from V and 8 bases from J, with 11 bases in between. Per germline, CDR1 SGHAT and CDR2 FQDESV (reference sequence). This chain's CDR3 is CASSSERGEKLFF. The CDR3 DNA follows: TGTGCCAGCAGCTCCGAAAGAGGGGAAAAACTGTTTTTT.

This clonotype was picked up many times. The chain recombines TRBV20-1 with TRBJ2-7, with a possible D match to TRBD1 (5 bases). Germline loops: CDR1 DFQATT, CDR2 SNEGSKA (reference sequence). The germline V and J ends were trimmed by 5 bases and 8 bases, with 19 bases remaining between them. The CDR3 contains 13 residues. The CDR3 nucleotides read TGCAGTGCTCTAACGTCAGGGTCGCCCCAGCAGTACTTC. Translated, it gives CSALTSGSPQQYF.

The rearrangement uses TRBV7-9 and TRBJ2-2; D may be TRBD2 (6 bases). The germline gives CDR1 SEHNR, CDR2 FQNEAQ (reference sequence). This CDR3 has 16 amino acids. Deletions cut 1 base from V and 0 bases from J, with 9 bases between. The CDR3 DNA reads TGTGCCAGCAGCTTAGGGCGGGACGCGAACACCGGGGAGCTGTTTTTT. Encoded protein: CASSLGRDANTGELFF.